This T cell receptor (beta chain) appears in the sequencing data of a study of blood T cells in healthy people across ages. V was cut by 7 bases and J by 8 bases, with 9 bases left in between. The CDR3 covers 11 residues. Combining a sample-barcoded 5' primer with a J-beta primer mix, a second PCR ran for roughly 7 to 12 cycles. TCRdb re-analysed the 5' RACE reads in MiXCR, keeping a single row per CDR3 protein. The data contain some 690,000 distinct CDR3 sequences, 22% of them singletons. Notes on this clonotype: The antigen remains undetermined.

Drawing of peripheral blood yielded approximately 10 milliliters from each donor. Study results and limitations: Roughly linear declines in TCR beta diversity per million T cells occurred with age. Investigators viewed diversity estimates from one million T cells as underestimates, the study reported. Naive CD4+ cell counts and diversity both ran higher in long-lived than in aged donors.

The source material was blood. The chain carries TRBV12-3 or TRBV12-4 and TRBJ2-1, with D maybe TRBD2 (6 bases). This clonotype was sampled from an older man in good health. The CDR3 region is CASTSVDEQFF. CDR3 sequence (DNA): TGTGCCAGCACTAGCGTCGATGAGCAGTTCTTC.